A selection of T cell receptor beta chains follows, all from one sample in a study of cytomegalovirus exposure and HLA in healthy donors. The method was immunoSEQ multiplex PCR; TCRdb's version includes in-frame clones alone and lacks a portion of them. The sample yields roughly 100,000 clones, about two thirds seen once. The sample was PBMCs. The receptors shown here come from a woman aged 50 to 60 in good health and CMV-seropositive. Each CDR3 is given with its conserved first and last residue. A D gene is named only where the DNA matches it firmly. Expanded clones get a size class; other rows say once, few or many, or leave the size out.

clone_size | d_call | j_call | v_call | cdr3_nt | cdr3_aa
. | TRBD2 | TRBJ2-7 | TRBV5-1 | TGCGCCAGCACCCAGCAGGGAGGGAGTTACGAGCAGTACTTC | CASTQQGGSYEQYF
. | TRBD2 | TRBJ2-7 | TRBV5-1 | TGCGCCAGCAGCTTCAGCGGTTTGGCGGGAGGAAACGAGCAGTACTTC | CASSFSGLAGGNEQYF
. | TRBD1 | TRBJ2-1 | TRBV29-1 | TGCAGCGTTTCTAAGGGACAGGGCTCCTACAATGAGCAGTTCTTC | CSVSKGQGSYNEQFF
. | . | TRBJ2-2 | TRBV5-1 | TGCGCCAGCAGCTTGGCCACAGGGACCGGGGAGCTGTTTTTT | CASSLATGTGELFF
. | TRBD2 | TRBJ2-2 | TRBV9 | TGTGCCAGCAGCGTAGAACTAGCGTTAAACACCGGGGAGCTGTTTTTT | CASSVELALNTGELFF
. | . | TRBJ1-2 | TRBV9 | TGTGCCAGCAGCGTACGCACGGGGACTAACTATGGCTACACCTTC | CASSVRTGTNYGYTF
. | . | TRBJ2-5 | TRBV6-6 | TGTGCCAGCATAGGGGTAGGAGAGACCCAGTACTTC | CASIGVGETQYF
few | . | TRBJ2-7 | TRBV21-1 | TGTGCCAGCAGCAAAGACAGGGAGTTGGCATACGAGCAGTACTTC | CASSKDRELAYEQYF
. | TRBD2 | TRBJ2-5 | TRBV6-5 | TGTGCCAGCAGTTACCGTGGGAGGGACGGGGAGACCCAGTACTTC | CASSYRGRDGETQYF
. | TRBD1 | TRBJ1-2 | TRBV28 | TGTGCCAGCAGTCGAATAATGGGACAGGGGGAAGGCTACACCTTC | CASSRIMGQGEGYTF
. | . | TRBJ2-7 | TRBV5-7 | TGTGCCAGCAGCTGGACGAAAAACAGGGATTCCTACGAGCAGTACTTC | CASSWTKNRDSYEQYF
. | . | TRBJ2-1 | TRBV5-4 | TGTGCCAGCAGCTTGGACTCGACTGGCTACAATGAGCAGTTCTTC | CASSLDSTGYNEQFF
. | . | TRBJ1-2 | TRBV5-4 | TGTGCCAGCAGCACATACAGGGAGAACTATGGCTACACCTTC | CASSTYRENYGYTF
. | . | TRBJ1-1 | TRBV28 | TGTGCCAGCAGTTTGTCCATTACTGAAGCTTTCTTT | CASSLSITEAFF
. | TRBD1 | TRBJ2-7 | TRBV5-6 | TGTGCCAGCAGCTTTATAGGACAGGGAGCCTACGAGCAGTACTTC | CASSFIGQGAYEQYF
once | . | TRBJ2-1 | TRBV2 | TGTGCCAGCAGTGAAGAGCCCCACCACAATGAGCAGTTCTTC | CASSEEPHHNEQFF
. | . | TRBJ2-1 | TRBV7-6 | TGTGCCAGCAGCTTAGCTAGCGGCTACAATGAGCAGTTCTTC | CASSLASGYNEQFF
few | . | TRBJ2-7 | TRBV9 | TGTGCCAGCAGCCGGGCTGACAGTCCCTACGAGCAGTACTTC | CASSRADSPYEQYF
once | . | TRBJ1-1 | TRBV6-5 | TGTGCCAGCAGTCCTTTCCGGGTAGCTGAAGCTTTCTTT | CASSPFRVAEAFF
. | TRBD1 | TRBJ2-3 | TRBV28 | TGTGCCAGCAGTATCCGACAGGGTGCCACAGATACGCAGTATTTT | CASSIRQGATDTQYF
. | . | TRBJ1-5 | TRBV7-9 | TGTGCCAGCAGCTTCGGGGGGTTGGATCAGCCCCAGCATTTT | CASSFGGLDQPQHF
. | . | TRBJ2-7 | TRBV6-5 | TGTGCCAGCAGTTACTCGATGCAGGGGCGATACGAGCAGTACTTC | CASSYSMQGRYEQYF
. | . | TRBJ2-2 | TRBV7-2 | TGTGCCAGCAGAAAAAAGGGGAACGGTCAAAACACCGGGGAGCTGTTTTTT | CASRKKGNGQNTGELFF
. | . | TRBJ2-3 | TRBV6-5 | TGTGCCAGCAGTTACGGGCAGCTCACAGATACGCAGTATTTT | CASSYGQLTDTQYF
. | TRBD1 | TRBJ1-1 | TRBV18 | TGTGCCAGCTCACGTACAGGGGGATCGAACACTGAAGCTTTCTTT | CASSRTGGSNTEAFF
. | . | TRBJ1-1 | TRBV6-5 | TGTGCCAGCACACTAAGGCCCCAATTCCCCACTGAAGCTTTCTTT | CASTLRPQFPTEAFF
. | TRBD1 | TRBJ2-7 | TRBV7-9 | TGTGCCAGCAGCTTCACAGGGGGCTTTTACGAGCAGTACTTC | CASSFTGGFYEQYF
. | TRBD2 | TRBJ2-5 | TRBV19 | TGTGCCAGTAGTATACTGCTAGCGGGAGTGCGGGAGGCCCAGTACTTC | CASSILLAGVREAQYF
. | . | TRBJ2-7 | TRBV6-6 | TGTGCCAGCAGCTTGGGAGGACCCTACTCCTACGAGCAGTACTTC | CASSLGGPYSYEQYF
once | TRBD2 | TRBJ2-3 | TRBV15 | TGTGCCACCAGCACAGGACTAGCGGGACCCAACACAGATACGCAGTATTTT | CATSTGLAGPNTDTQYF
. | TRBD2 | TRBJ2-3 | TRBV15 | TGTGCCACCAGCCGGTCCTTAGCGGGGGGGGCTAGCACAGATACGCAGTATTTT | CATSRSLAGGASTDTQYF
once | . | TRBJ2-7 | TRBV6-5 | TGTGCCAGCAGTTTATCGGGGAACTCCTACGAGCAGTACTTC | CASSLSGNSYEQYF
few | . | TRBJ2-7 | TRBV10-3 | TGTGCCATCAGTGTCTACGCAGGGCTATCTTTGAACGAGCAGTACTTC | CAISVYAGLSLNEQYF
. | . | TRBJ1-6 | TRBV9 | TGTGCCAGCAGCGTAGCCCTCGATTCACCCCTCCACTTT | CASSVALDSPLHF
. | TRBD1 | TRBJ1-3 | TRBV7-8 | TGTGCCAGCAGCTTAGAGGCAGGGGGCGGTGGAAACACCATATATTTT | CASSLEAGGGGNTIYF
. | . | TRBJ2-7 | TRBV29-1 | TGCAGCGTTGGGCCCGGGGGATACGAGCAGTACTTC | CSVGPGGYEQYF
. | TRBD1 | TRBJ2-5 | TRBV5-4 | TGTGCCAGCAGCTTGGACAGGGGACAAGAGACCCAGTACTTC | CASSLDRGQETQYF
. | TRBD1 | TRBJ2-7 | TRBV10-3 | TGTGCCATCAGTGAGTCGGGACAGGGAGCTTTCGAGCAGTACTTC | CAISESGQGAFEQYF
. | . | TRBJ2-3 | TRBV30 | TGTGCCTGGACTAAGACTATTGGCACAGATACGCAGTATTTT | CAWTKTIGTDTQYF
. | TRBD2 | TRBJ2-2 | TRBV7-7 | TGTGCCAGCAGCGTGAGAGCGGGAGTGGGCACCGGGGAGCTGTTTTTT | CASSVRAGVGTGELFF
. | TRBD1 | TRBJ2-7 | TRBV5-8 | TGTGCCAGCAGCCTTCCTCTCCATGACAGGGGCGACTCCTACGAGCAGTACTTC | CASSLPLHDRGDSYEQYF
. | TRBD2 | TRBJ2-3 | TRBV10-1 | TGCGCCAGCAGTGAGTCGAACCTTCTCGGGAGGAACACAGATACGCAGTATTTT | CASSESNLLGRNTDTQYF
few | TRBD2 | TRBJ2-1 | TRBV9 | TGTGCCAGCAGCGTCCTAGCGGGAGCGCGTGAGCAGTTCTTC | CASSVLAGAREQFF
few | . | TRBJ1-5 | TRBV7-2 | TGTGCCAGCAGCTTAGGAGGGCAGCCCCAGCATTTT | CASSLGGQPQHF
. | . | TRBJ1-3 | TRBV28 | TGTGCCAGCAGCTCGTCAGGGTCTGGAAACACCATATATTTT | CASSSSGSGNTIYF
. | . | TRBJ1-1 | TRBV7-9 | TGTGCCAGCAGCTTCTTCCGGGCCGTCAGGGCCGGCACTGAAGCTTTCTTT | CASSFFRAVRAGTEAFF
. | TRBD2 | TRBJ2-3 | TRBV5-6 | TGTGCCAGCAGCAGCGGGGGGACAGATACGCAGTATTTT | CASSSGGTDTQYF
. | . | TRBJ2-6 | TRBV19 | TGTGCCAGTAGTGTCCCCCTAGGAGGGGCCAACGTCCTGACTTTC | CASSVPLGGANVLTF
few | . | TRBJ2-7 | TRBV5-6 | TGTGCCAGCAGCTTGGTCTCAGGGGGGTACGAGCAGTACTTC | CASSLVSGGYEQYF
. | TRBD2 | TRBJ2-7 | TRBV28 | TGTGCCAGCAGTTCTGGCCGCGCGGGAGTAGTCTACGAGCAGTACTTC | CASSSGRAGVVYEQYF
. | . | TRBJ1-2 | TRBV28 | TGTGCCGGGGGGGGAGGGCGGGAGCCCAAGAACTATGGCTACACCTTC | CAGGGGREPKNYGYTF